These 31 T cell receptor beta chains came from one sample sequenced in a study of blood T cell repertoires in COVID-19. Measured with immunoSEQ multiplex PCR; TCRdb has only the in-frame clones, and not every one. This table has 100,000 or so clones, 80% to 90% appearing once. Sample: peripheral blood. The receptors were gathered from a human donor in a cohort sampled during active COVID-19.

This clone was counted between two and nine times. The J gene is TRBJ2-5, the V gene TRBV20-1; D call uncertain. The V end lost 3 bases, the J end lost 5 bases, and 10 bases lay between the germline ends. The CDR3 contains 12 residues. Germline V CDR1 and CDR2: DFQATT, SNEGSKA (reference sequence). The DNA for the CDR3 is TGCAGTGCTAGTGTAGCTGAGGAGACCCAGTACTTC. Its protein product is CSASVAEETQYF.

This chain connects TRBV6-6 to TRBJ2-5, with no clear D. V lost 2 bases to trimming and J lost 5 bases, with 12 bases between them. Germline CDR1 is MNHNY and CDR2 is SVGAGI (reference sequence). This CDR3 comprises 14 residues. The CDR3 DNA sequence: TGTGCCAGCAGTTACGTAAATCTCGGGGAGACCCAGTACTTC. It is translated as CASSYVNLGETQYF.

The rearrangement joins TRBV5-1 to TRBJ2-3; D is uncertain. Trimming cost V 3 bases and J 1 base, with 12 bases left between them. The CDR3 has 15 residues. Germline V gives CDR1 SGHRS, CDR2 YFSETQ. The DNA for the CDR3 is TGCGCCAGCAGCTCCCAGTATACAGGCACAGATACGCAGTATTTT. Translating gives CASSSQYTGTDTQYF.

The chain links TRBV28 to TRBJ1-2; TRBD1 agrees at 7 bases. Trimming cost V 6 bases and J 4 bases; bases outside gene matches: 11. Germline loops: CDR1 MDHEN, CDR2 SYDVKM. The CDR3 runs to 15 residues. CDR3: CASSPAPTGIYGYTF. The CDR3, as DNA: TGTGCCAGCAGCCCTGCCCCGACAGGGATCTATGGCTACACCTTC.

This clone was detected many times. The rearrangement joins TRBV28 to TRBJ2-1, with 14 bases identical to TRBD2. The germline V gene has CDR1 MDHEN and CDR2 SYDVKM. The CDR3 consists of 14 residues. Trimming took 6 bases from V and 15 from J; bases not matched to a gene: 10. CDR3 bases: TGTGCCAGCAGCTCCGGGACTAGCGGGAGTAATTCGTTCTTC. Protein: CASSSGTSGSNSFF.

The CDR3 spells CSASEAGGRETQYF. In DNA form, the CDR3 reads TGCAGTGCTAGTGAGGCGGGAGGGCGGGAGACCCAGTACTTC. The chain couples TRBV20-1 to TRBJ2-5; 9 nucleotides align to TRBD2. The ends lost 3 bases at V and 5 bases at J; junction bases unmatched: 7. Germline V CDR1 and CDR2: DFQATT, SNEGSKA (reference sequence). CDR3 length equals 14 residues.

The V and J genes are TRBV29-1 and TRBJ2-2; tentative D call: TRBD1 (6 bases). The V gene lost 6 bases and the J gene lost 1 base, with 15 bases spanning the gap. The CDR3 is 15 amino acids. Per germline, CDR1 SQVTM and CDR2 ANQGSEA. This CDR3 is CSVKATGQNTGELFF. DNA for the CDR3: TGCAGCGTCAAGGCGACAGGCCAGAACACCGGGGAGCTGTTTTTT.

CDR3 nucleotides: TGTGCCATCAACCCCGGACAGGGAGATCAAGAGACCCAGTACTTC. Protein: CAINPGQGDQETQYF. The V and J genes are TRBV10-3 and TRBJ2-5; 8 nucleotides agree with TRBD1. The ends lost 7 bases at V and 2 bases at J; junction bases unmatched: 9. Germline CDR1 and CDR2: ENHRY and SYGVKD. The CDR3 extends over 15 amino acids.

The genes are TRBV10-3 and TRBJ2-7; 9 bases map to TRBD1. J was trimmed by 6 bases and V by 9 bases; bases with no gene match: 12. Germline CDR1 ENHRY, CDR2 SYGVKD. This CDR3 is built from 14 residues. CDR3 region: CAIRPGQGLGEQYF. CDR3 nucleotide sequence: TGTGCCATACGACCGGGACAGGGATTAGGCGAGCAGTACTTC.

The chain is built from TRBV27 and TRBJ2-7; D may be TRBD1 (7 bases). The CDR3 runs to 14 residues. V lost 6 bases, J lost 4 bases, and 16 bases lay in between. CDR1 is MNHEY, CDR2 SMNVEV, per germline (reference sequence). CDR3 loop: CASRKEGAIYEQYF. The CDR3, as DNA: TGTGCCAGCAGGAAGGAGGGGGCGATATACGAGCAGTACTTC.

The chain joins TRBV5-1 to TRBJ1-5; a weak D match, TRBD1 (5 bases). The V gene's germline CDR1 is SGHRS and CDR2 YFSETQ. The V end lost 0 bases, the J end lost 7 bases, and 14 bases lay between the germline ends. This CDR3 spans 15 amino acids. CDR3 coding DNA: TGCGCCAGCAGCTTGGGGGCAGGGCCTGGACAGCCCCAGCATTTT. Its translation: CASSLGAGPGQPQHF.

V usage is TRBV18 and J usage is TRBJ1-3; 8 bases agree with TRBD1. Germline CDR1 and CDR2: KGHSH and LQKENI. Losses at the gene ends were 3 bases for V and 1 base for J; bases not matched to a gene: 8. The CDR3 contains 17 residues. DNA of the CDR3: TGTGCCAGCTCACCTGGGACAGGCGATTATTCTGGAAACACCATATATTTT. Its protein is CASSPGTGDYSGNTIYF.

The chain recombines TRBV10-2 with TRBJ1-5; D may be TRBD1 (6 bases). Germline-derived CDR1 and CDR2 are WSHSY and SAAADI. Trimming pared 3 bases from V and 6 bases from J, leaving 6 bases between. The CDR3 loop spans 12 amino acids. The CDR3 region is CASSEQGQPQHF. The CDR3 region has the DNA TGCGCCAGCAGTGAACAGGGTCAGCCCCAGCATTTT.

This chain uses TRBV6-5 with TRBJ1-1; D is undetermined. V was clipped by 3 bases and J by 1 base, with 6 bases between them. CDR3 size: 13 residues. Per germline, CDR1 MNHEY and CDR2 SVGAGI. The CDR3 sequence is CASSYNTNTEAFF. CDR3 in DNA: TGTGCCAGCAGTTATAACACGAACACTGAAGCTTTCTTT.

The J gene is TRBJ2-7, the V gene TRBV6-5; 9 bases fit TRBD1. Germline CDR1 MNHEY, CDR2 SVGAGI. There are 14 residues in the CDR3. Trimming removed 8 bases from V and 2 bases from J; junction bases left unmatched: 7. CDR3 sequence (DNA): TGTGCCAGCTTACCGGGACAGGGCACCTACGAGCAGTACTTC. It specifies CASLPGQGTYEQYF.

Only one count was recorded for this clone. The rearrangement links TRBV30 to TRBJ2-2, with 9 nucleotides matching TRBD2. Germline assignment: CDR1 GTSNPN and CDR2 SVGIG (reference sequence). J was trimmed by 2 bases and V by 5 bases; bases with no gene match: 15. This CDR3 has 18 amino acids. This CDR3 reads CAWSLQKVAGANTGELFF. The CDR3 coding sequence is TGTGCCTGGTCGTTACAGAAGGTAGCGGGAGCCAACACCGGGGAGCTGTTTTTT.

This sequence joins TRBV28 and TRBJ1-5; no clear D gene. The V end was cut by 5 bases, the J end by 11 bases, with 19 bases between. CDR1 MDHEN and CDR2 SYDVKM come from the germline V gene. The CDR3 consists of 14 residues. CDR3 nucleotides: TGTGCCAGCAGTCCCACGTTTGGCTCCGGGGCCCAGCATTTT. It is translated as CASSPTFGSGAQHF.

The rearrangement links TRBV9 to TRBJ1-6; unclear D gene. The CDR3 consists of 13 residues. The germline V and J ends were trimmed by 3 bases and 10 bases, with 11 bases remaining between them. CDR1 and CDR2 (germline): SGDLS, YYNGEE. The CDR3 DNA is TGTGCCAGCAGCGGAATTTTGGAGTCACCCCTCCACTTT. Encoded protein: CASSGILESPLHF.

This clone was found once. V and J are TRBV30 and TRBJ2-5; TRBD2 aligns across 8 bases. Germline loops: CDR1 GTSNPN, CDR2 SVGIG (reference sequence). The J segment lost 5 bases and the V segment lost 8 bases, leaving 4 bases of the junction unmatched. This CDR3 is built from 11 residues. CDR3 region: CAMGLGETQYF. The CDR3, as DNA: TGTGCCATGGGACTAGGGGAGACCCAGTACTTC.

The chain recombines TRBV19 with TRBJ2-1, with TRBD1 as a possible D gene (6 bases). Deletions cut 4 bases from V and 1 base from J, with 11 bases between. CDR1 and CDR2 from the germline V gene are LNHDA and SQIVND (reference sequence). This CDR3 spans 15 amino acids. As DNA, the CDR3 is TGTGCCAGTAGTACCGGACAGATATCCTACAATGAGCAGTTCTTC. Its translation: CASSTGQISYNEQFF.

This clone was detected only once. V is TRBV18 and J is TRBJ2-7, with TRBD2 matching 9 bases. V lost 1 base to trimming and J lost 7 bases; unmatched junction nucleotides: 8. In germline, CDR1 is KGHSH, CDR2 LQKENI. The CDR3 is 15 residues long. This chain's CDR3 is CASSPQAGGPEEQYF. The CDR3 DNA reads TGTGCCAGCTCACCACAGGCGGGAGGGCCGGAGGAGCAGTACTTC.

This clone was picked up many times. This chain uses TRBV27 with TRBJ2-7; 8 bases line up with TRBD2. Trimming at V came to 8 bases and at J to 0 bases, leaving 6 bases not matched to a gene. The germline CDR1 and CDR2 sequences are MNHEY and SMNVEV (reference sequence). This CDR3 comprises 14 residues. CDR3 bases: TGTGCCAGCCGACGGGCGGGGGGCTCCTACGAGCAGTACTTC. It specifies CASRRAGGSYEQYF.

The chain couples TRBV19 to TRBJ1-5; 7 bases match TRBD1. The CDR3 consists of 13 residues. Germline V gene lookup returns CDR1 LNHDA and CDR2 SQIVND (reference sequence). V shed 10 bases, J shed 7 bases, and the junction held 10 bases outside the gene matches. CDR3 sequence (DNA): TGTGCCACCCAGGGGGAGTCAAGCCAGCCCCAGCATTTT. Translation gives CATQGESSQPQHF. The entire variable domain, with the rest obtained from reference TRBV19 and TRBJ1-5, is as follows: DGGITQSPKYLFRKEGQNVTLSCEQNLNHDAMYWYRQDPGQGLRLIYYSQIVNDFQKGDIAEGYSVSREKKESFPLTVTSAQKNPTAFYLCATQGESSQPQHFGDGTRLSIL.

This chain connects TRBV30 to TRBJ2-1; 12 bases are shared with TRBD2. The CDR3 consists of 13 residues. The V segment lost 3 bases and the J segment 10 bases; nucleotides outside the gene matches: 4. Germline V gene sequence: CDR1 GTSNPN, CDR2 SVGIG (reference sequence). CDR3 nucleotide sequence: TGTGCCTGGAGGCTAGCGGGAGGGCGAGAGCAGTTCTTC. This sequence encodes CAWRLAGGREQFF.

The V call is TRBV30, the J call TRBJ2-1; D unresolved. Germline values: CDR1 GTSNPN, CDR2 SVGIG (reference sequence). CDR3 length: 13 residues. Trimming left V 2 bases short and J 5 bases short, with 10 bases between. CDR3 region: CAWSYSPHNEQFF. The CDR3 DNA follows: TGTGCCTGGAGTTATAGTCCCCACAATGAGCAGTTCTTC.

V gene TRBV10-1 combines with J gene TRBJ1-2; the D is unclear. Germline V gives CDR1 WNHNN, CDR2 SYGVQD (reference sequence). Trimming left V 9 bases short and J 1 base short, with 21 bases between. The CDR3 covers 16 residues. Here the CDR3 reads CARTLRGGVSNYGYTF. The DNA for the CDR3 is TGCGCCAGAACCCTCCGGGGAGGCGTCAGTAACTATGGCTACACCTTC.

This chain uses TRBV11-2 with TRBJ1-1; TRBD1 might be the D (5 bases). Germline values: CDR1 SGHAT, CDR2 FQNNGV. The ends were cut back, 1 base at V and 1 base at J, with 7 bases in the middle. CDR3 length: 14 residues. Here the CDR3 reads CASSLVGQNTEAFF. CDR3 nucleotides: TGTGCCAGCAGCTTAGTAGGACAGAACACTGAAGCTTTCTTT.

The CDR3 loop is CASSFSSPFTDTQYF. CDR3 DNA: TGTGCCAGCAGCTTCTCTAGTCCCTTCACAGATACGCAGTATTTT. The chain carries TRBV5-4 and TRBJ2-3; D not resolved. CDR3 length equals 15 residues. The V end was cut by 2 bases, the J end by 2 bases, with 12 bases between. Germline V gene lookup returns CDR1 SGHNT and CDR2 YYREEE (reference sequence).

This clone showed up just once. V gene TRBV6-5 combines with J gene TRBJ1-6; the D is unclear. V lost 6 bases, J lost 10 bases, and 13 bases lay in between. The length of the CDR3 is 13 residues. Per the germline V gene, CDR1 is MNHEY and CDR2 is SVGAGI. The CDR3 sequence: CASSPVQTSPLHF. The CDR3 coding sequence is TGTGCCAGCAGCCCAGTCCAAACGTCACCCCTCCACTTT.

This CDR3 is CASSTRQGNTEAFF. The CDR3 bases are TGTGCCAGTAGTACGAGACAGGGGAACACTGAAGCTTTCTTT. This chain joins TRBV19 and TRBJ1-1, with TRBD1 matching over 7 bases. V trimming: 4 bases; J trimming: 1 base; junction bases outside the gene matches: 3. Per germline, CDR1 LNHDA and CDR2 SQIVND (reference sequence). This CDR3 has 14 residues. The full variable domain, completed using reference TRBV19 and TRBJ1-1, is DGGITQSPKYLFRKEGQNVTLSCEQNLNHDAMYWYRQDPGQGLRLIYYSQIVNDFQKGDIAEGYSVSREKKESFPLTVTSAQKNPTAFYLCASSTRQGNTEAFFGQGTRLTVV.

The J gene is TRBJ2-1, the V gene TRBV2; the D gene is possibly TRBD2 (6 bases). The CDR3 contains 12 residues. The germline CDR1 and CDR2 sequences are SNHLY and FYNNEI. V was shortened by 2 bases and J by 12 bases, with 11 bases between the two germline ends. This chain's CDR3 is CASSENGGGQFF. CDR3 coding DNA: TGTGCCAGCAGTGAAAACGGGGGAGGGCAGTTCTTC.